Described below is a single T cell receptor beta chain sequence and its context. Per the germline V gene, CDR1 is SQVTM and CDR2 is ANQGSEA. V gave up 4 bases and J gave up 6 bases; unmatched junction bases: 22. CDR3 length: 18 residues. The data derive from a study of OX40 agonist ivuxolimab in advanced cancers. With autoimmune disease history or systemic immunosuppression, patients were excluded. The method was immunoSEQ multiplex PCR; TCRdb's version includes in-frame clones alone and lacks a portion of them. The sample contains around 26,000 clones, about 86% of which appear only once. The TCR originated in an adult with an advanced solid tumor such as melanoma, head and neck, liver or kidney cancer. The chain joins TRBV29-1 to TRBJ1-2; 8 nucleotides match TRBD1. The sample in question was CD4+ or CD8+ T cells sorted from blood, obtained in a trial of the OX40 agonist ivuxolimab. The CDR3 loop reads CSVGGGGQERFWRNGYTF. The CDR3 DNA sequence: TGCAGCGTTGGTGGTGGGGGACAGGAAAGGTTTTGGAGGAATGGCTACACCTTC. Variable domain in full (rest from reference TRBV29-1 and TRBJ1-2): SAVISQKPSRDICQRGTSLTIQCQVDSQVTMMFWYRQQPGQSLTLIATANQGSEATYESGFVIDKFPISRPNLTFSTLTVSNMSPEDSSIYLCSVGGGGQERFWRNGYTFGSGTRLTVV.